Below are 25 T cell receptor beta chains sequenced from a single sample in a study of shared clonotypes between healthy human individuals. Clones were sequenced by immunoSEQ multiplex PCR, and TCRdb holds only the in-frame ones, with some missing. The sample comprises about 470,000 clones, around 79% of which are singletons, and about 13% rests with the top ten. Sequencing was performed on PBMCs. Source of these receptors: a woman aged 40 to 50 in good health. Some clones in this sample may be carry-over from other donors' samples.

The V gene is TRBV30, the J gene TRBJ1-5; no clear D gene. Germline CDR1 is GTSNPN and CDR2 is SVGIG (reference sequence). V lost 2 bases and J lost 4, with 9 bases in between. The CDR3 runs 13 residues. For the CDR3, the DNA is TGTGCCTGGAGTTTCGGGGAAAATCAGCCCCAGCATTTT. Translated: CAWSFGENQPQHF.

The genes are TRBV6-6 and TRBJ1-5; 11 bases are a match to TRBD1. Germline V lookup: CDR1 MNHNY, CDR2 SVGAGI (reference sequence). V was pared by 7 bases and J by 6 bases, with 2 bases of the junction left unmatched. CDR3 length: 13 amino acids. The CDR3, as DNA: TGTGCCAGCAATGGACAGGGGGCTCAGCCCCAGCATTTT. As protein: CASNGQGAQPQHF.

This chain connects TRBV28 to TRBJ2-7; 8 bases map to TRBD1. The CDR3 is 15 residues long. Germline CDR1 is MDHEN and CDR2 is SYDVKM. With V trimmed by 5 bases and J by 3 bases, 9 bases remained unmatched. The CDR3 region is CASSTPGQGSYEQYF. CDR3 bases: TGTGCCAGCAGTACACCCGGACAGGGTAGCTACGAGCAGTACTTC.

The chain couples TRBV4-1 to TRBJ2-7; the match to TRBD2 covers 8 bases. The CDR3 has 16 residues. The V and J ends lost 3 bases and 1 base, in that order; junction bases with no gene match: 8. Germline V gene lookup returns CDR1 MGHRA and CDR2 YSYEKL. CDR3 sequence reads: CASSQERLAKSYEQYF. The CDR3 coding sequence is TGCGCCAGCAGCCAGGAGAGACTAGCGAAGTCCTACGAGCAGTACTTC.

The chain carries TRBV7-8 and TRBJ1-1; D remains ambiguous. This CDR3 region has 12 residues. V was trimmed by 0 bases and J by 7 bases, leaving 6 bases between them. CDR1 and CDR2 from the germline V gene are SGHVS and FQNEAQ. CDR3 DNA sequence: TGTGCCAGCAGCTTAGCGCTGGGTGAAGCTTTCTTT. Protein product: CASSLALGEAFF.

This clone showed up just a few times. The rearrangement uses TRBV10-2 and TRBJ1-5; 9 bases line up with TRBD1. Germline lookup yields CDR1 WSHSY and CDR2 SAAADI. The CDR3 has 15 residues. V gave up 2 bases and J gave up 5 bases; unmatched junction bases: 4. DNA of the CDR3: TGCGCCAGCAGTGAGCGGGGGACAGGGTATCAGCCCCAGCATTTT. Protein product: CASSERGTGYQPQHF.

This clone was recorded a few times. The V call is TRBV5-5, the J call TRBJ1-5; 9 positions agree with TRBD1. Germline-derived CDR1 and CDR2 are SGHKS and YYEKEE (reference sequence). V gave up 2 bases and J gave up 5 bases; unmatched junction bases: 5. The CDR3 covers 15 residues. The CDR3 here is CASSFGDRADQPQHF. The CDR3 DNA sequence: TGTGCCAGCAGCTTTGGGGACAGGGCGGATCAGCCCCAGCATTTT.

The chain is built from TRBV14 and TRBJ1-1; no firm D call. With 7 bases removed from V and 1 base from J, the gap between germline ends came to 10 bases. This CDR3 region has 13 residues. Germline loops: CDR1 SGHDN, CDR2 FVKESK. The CDR3 DNA reads as TGTGCCAGCACCCTGGGTCCGAACACTGAAGCTTTCTTT. Amino acid sequence: CASTLGPNTEAFF.

This chain connects TRBV19 to TRBJ2-1; the D is unclear. V was trimmed by 5 bases and J by 8 bases, leaving 13 bases between them. Looked up from germline, CDR1 is LNHDA and CDR2 is SQIVND (reference sequence). The CDR3 is 13 residues long. The CDR3 sequence: CASSSQLGDEQFF. The DNA of the CDR3 is TGTGCCAGTAGTTCACAACTTGGGGATGAGCAGTTCTTC.

This chain connects TRBV28 to TRBJ1-5, with a possible D match to TRBD1 (6 bases). Germline lookup yields CDR1 MDHEN and CDR2 SYDVKM. The CDR3 is 14 amino acids. The V end lost 7 bases, the J end lost 5 bases, and 15 bases lay between the germline ends. The CDR3 sequence: CASTVKQGYQPQHF. In DNA form, the CDR3 reads TGTGCCAGCACCGTAAAACAGGGCTATCAGCCCCAGCATTTT.

V usage is TRBV18 and J usage is TRBJ2-7, with TRBD1 matching 7 bases. The J segment lost 9 bases and the V segment lost 3 bases, leaving 11 bases of the junction unmatched. CDR1 is KGHSH, CDR2 LQKENI, per germline. This CDR3 has 14 amino acids. The CDR3 region is CASSPRDSGLWQYF. In DNA form, the CDR3 reads TGTGCCAGCTCACCTCGGGACAGCGGTCTATGGCAGTACTTC.

The rearrangement uses TRBV28 and TRBJ1-3; D is unresolved. Germline CDR1 and CDR2: MDHEN and SYDVKM. The CDR3 has 14 amino acids. The V end lost 6 bases, the J end lost 2 bases, and 11 bases lay between the germline ends. CDR3 nucleotide sequence: TGTGCCAGCAGACCTCCGAGCCCTGGAAACACCATATATTTT. It yields the protein CASRPPSPGNTIYF.

The chain carries TRBV5-4 and TRBJ2-7; TRBD2 might be the D (6 bases). The germline V gene encodes CDR1 SGHNT and CDR2 YYREEE (reference sequence). The ends were cut back, 4 bases at V and 6 bases at J, with 17 bases in the middle. This CDR3 spans 14 amino acids. In nucleotides, the CDR3 is TGTGCCAGCAGCGGGACGGGGGTCAGAGGCGAGCAGTACTTC. It is translated as CASSGTGVRGEQYF.

The rearrangement links TRBV28 to TRBJ1-2; TRBD1 is a possible D gene (5 bases). Germline values: CDR1 MDHEN, CDR2 SYDVKM. The CDR3 runs 15 residues. V lost 4 bases and J lost 6, with 18 bases in between. CDR3 nucleotide sequence: TGTGCCAGCAGTTCCCTCCTGACAGACCCGAATGGCTACACCTTC. Encoded protein: CASSSLLTDPNGYTF.

This chain uses TRBV12-5 with TRBJ2-1; a possible D gene is TRBD1 (5 bases). Germline V gene lookup returns CDR1 LGHNT and CDR2 FRNRAP. The CDR3 extends over 13 amino acids. Deletions cut 6 bases from V and 9 bases from J, with 15 bases between. The CDR3 nucleotides read TGTGCTAGTGGGACGGCCCAGGGCGGTGAGCAGTTCTTC. This sequence encodes CASGTAQGGEQFF.

The chain combines TRBV27 with TRBJ2-3; 8 bases map to TRBD1. This CDR3 has 16 residues. Per the germline V gene, CDR1 is MNHEY and CDR2 is SMNVEV (reference sequence). Trimming removed 6 bases from V and 3 bases from J; junction bases left unmatched: 11. The CDR3 region has the DNA TGTGCCAGCAGCCTACGACAGGGGCTGGGAACAGATACGCAGTATTTT. It specifies CASSLRQGLGTDTQYF.

The genes are TRBV7-2 and TRBJ1-3; D gene unclear. V dropped 2 bases and J dropped 4 bases, with 6 bases sitting between them. The CDR3 sequence is 13 residues long. CDR1 and CDR2 from the germline V gene are SGHTA and FQGNSA. CDR3 region: CASSLPSGNTIYF. The CDR3 nucleotides read TGTGCCAGCAGCTTACCGTCCGGAAACACCATATATTTT.

The V and J genes are TRBV28 and TRBJ1-5; D gene unclear. This CDR3 has 16 amino acids. Germline assignment: CDR1 MDHEN and CDR2 SYDVKM. V shed 6 bases and J shed 3 bases, with 18 bases lying between them. CDR3: CASRRSMRKDNQPQHF. Written as DNA, the CDR3 is TGTGCCAGCAGACGGAGTATGCGTAAGGACAATCAGCCCCAGCATTTT.

V is TRBV28 and J is TRBJ1-2; weak D call: TRBD1 (5 bases). The CDR3 runs to 15 residues. Trimming removed 5 bases at V and 5 bases at J, with 18 bases between. CDR1 and CDR2 from the germline V gene are MDHEN and SYDVKM. CDR3 sequence (DNA): TGTGCCAGCAGTAGACTTCGGGCAGGGAGGTATGGCTACACCTTC. Encoded protein: CASSRLRAGRYGYTF.

This clone was observed once. The chain uses TRBV5-1 and TRBJ2-1, with D possibly called TRBD1 or TRBD2 (6 bases each). V was shortened by 3 bases and J by 7 bases, with 17 bases between the two germline ends. This CDR3 has 15 amino acids. CDR1 and CDR2 (germline): SGHRS, YFSETQ. As DNA, the CDR3 is TGCGCCAGCAGCTCCGGGGACATGGCGGGGAATGAGCAGTTCTTC. Its translation: CASSSGDMAGNEQFF.

The chain couples TRBV6-1 to TRBJ2-7; weak D call: TRBD1 (6 bases). The CDR3 runs 15 residues. Germline lookup yields CDR1 MNHNS and CDR2 SASEGT. V lost 7 bases and J lost 4, with 20 bases in between. CDR3 sequence reads: CASTPTQTRGYEQYF. As DNA, the CDR3 is TGTGCCAGCACCCCCACACAAACCAGGGGTTACGAGCAGTACTTC.

This chain links TRBV28 with TRBJ1-2; D is perhaps TRBD1 (6 bases). Germline assignment: CDR1 MDHEN and CDR2 SYDVKM. V was shortened by 7 bases and J by 4 bases, with 10 bases between the two germline ends. There are 12 residues in the CDR3. The CDR3 here is CASNQGSYGYTF. The CDR3 DNA follows: TGTGCCAGCAACCAGGGGAGCTATGGCTACACCTTC.

The gene calls are TRBV5-1 and TRBJ2-1, with D possibly matching TRBD1 (6 bases). Trimming shortened V by 2 bases and J by 8 bases, and 11 bases separated the two germline ends. Germline V gene sequence: CDR1 SGHRS, CDR2 YFSETQ. The CDR3 spans 13 residues. The CDR3 loop is CASSFRGYHEQFF. CDR3 bases: TGCGCCAGCAGCTTTAGGGGGTACCATGAGCAGTTCTTC.

The CDR3 coding sequence is TGTGCCAGCAAGGGACGGCCCTATGGCTACACCTTC. Translation: CASKGRPYGYTF. This chain joins TRBV6-1 and TRBJ1-2; D is possibly TRBD1 (5 bases). From germline, CDR1 is MNHNS and CDR2 SASEGT. The CDR3 contains 12 residues. The germline V and J ends were trimmed by 7 bases and 4 bases, with 10 bases remaining between them.

This clone has just a few counts. The V and J genes are TRBV10-1 and TRBJ2-2; TRBD2 aligns across 7 bases. V gave up 5 bases and J gave up 5 bases; unmatched junction bases: 2. From germline, CDR1 is WNHNN and CDR2 SYGVQD (reference sequence). The CDR3 runs 13 residues. The CDR3 reads CASSPGRTGELFF. The CDR3 DNA is TGCGCCAGCAGTCCCGGGAGGACCGGGGAGCTGTTTTTT.